This entry concerns a single T cell receptor (beta chain). These data are taken from a study of T cells in Graves' hyperthyroidism and ophthalmopathy. Using RNA transcripts as the source, TCR beta CDR3 regions were amplified. HTBI primers were used for first-round RT-PCR of the TCR CDR3. TCRdb reprocessed the multiplex PCR reads via MiXCR and lists one record per CDR3 protein. This sample carries hundreds of thousands of distinct CDR3 sequences, 19% of them seen once, and the ten largest clones take about 4%. The CDR3 is made up of 14 amino acids. Germline V gives CDR1 KGHSH, CDR2 LQKENI. The ends lost 0 bases at V and 8 bases at J; junction bases unmatched: 6.

The receptor's source is a woman aged 18 to 35 with Graves' hyperthyroidism. This chain connects TRBV18 to TRBJ2-5; 7 bases fit TRBD1. The specimen sequenced was blood. CDR3 loop: CASSPPDRFDTQYF. The CDR3 DNA sequence: TGTGCCAGCTCACCACCGGACAGGTTTGATACCCAGTACTTC.